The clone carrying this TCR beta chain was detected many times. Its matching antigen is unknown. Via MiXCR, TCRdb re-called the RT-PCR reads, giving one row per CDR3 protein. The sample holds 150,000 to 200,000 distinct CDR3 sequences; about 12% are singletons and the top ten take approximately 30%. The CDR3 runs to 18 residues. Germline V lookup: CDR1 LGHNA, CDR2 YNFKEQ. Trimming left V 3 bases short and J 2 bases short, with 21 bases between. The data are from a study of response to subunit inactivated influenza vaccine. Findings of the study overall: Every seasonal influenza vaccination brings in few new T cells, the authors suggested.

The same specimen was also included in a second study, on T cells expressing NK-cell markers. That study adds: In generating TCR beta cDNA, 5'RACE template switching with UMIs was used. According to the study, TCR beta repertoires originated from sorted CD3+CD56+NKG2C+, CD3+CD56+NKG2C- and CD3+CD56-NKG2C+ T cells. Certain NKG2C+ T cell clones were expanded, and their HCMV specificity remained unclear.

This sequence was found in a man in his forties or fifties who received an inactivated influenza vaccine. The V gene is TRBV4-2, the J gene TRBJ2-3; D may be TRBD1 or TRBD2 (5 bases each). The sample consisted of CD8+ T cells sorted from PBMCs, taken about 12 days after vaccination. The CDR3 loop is CASSQPQGDSLYTDTQYF. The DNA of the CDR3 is TGTGCCAGCAGCCAGCCCCAGGGAGACTCGCTTTACACAGATACGCAGTATTTT.